A selection of T cell receptor beta chains follows, all from one sample in a study of blood T cell repertoires in COVID-19. Assay: immunoSEQ multiplex PCR; the TCRdb copy retains only in-frame clones and omits some. The profile shows hundreds of thousands of clones, approximately 90% of them singletons. The sample comprised PBMCs or T cells enriched from blood (not recorded which). These receptors were collected from a woman aged 40 to 55 who had recovered from COVID-19. Both conserved end residues are part of each CDR3. D genes are given only for firm matches. Clone size is given for some rows only: seen once, a few or many times, or a class if the clone is expanded.

TRBJ2-7 | TRBV5-1 | . | TRBD2 | 14 | CASSYLAGDYEQYF | TGCGCCAGCAGCTATTTAGCGGGAGACTACGAGCAGTACTTC
TRBJ2-1 | TRBV19 | . | TRBD1 | 18 | CASSSLGIIGTGGDEQFF | TGTGCCAGTAGCTCGTTGGGGATAATCGGGACAGGGGGAGATGAGCAGTTCTTC
TRBJ1-5 | TRBV6-5 | once | TRBD1 | 14 | CASRLTGGMEPQHF | TGTGCCAGCCGACTTACAGGGGGCATGGAGCCCCAGCATTTT
TRBJ1-6 | TRBV18 | . | . | 12 | CASSPTSGHLHF | TGTGCCAGCTCACCAACTAGCGGACATCTCCACTTT
TRBJ2-1 | TRBV27 | . | TRBD2 | 16 | CASSLFLIAGGDEQFF | TGTGCCAGCAGTTTATTTTTGATAGCGGGAGGGGATGAGCAGTTCTTC
TRBJ1-2 | TRBV2 | . | TRBD1 | 13 | CASSPRDRGRYTF | TGTGCCAGCAGTCCCCGGGACAGGGGCCGCTACACCTTC
TRBJ2-7 | TRBV7-3 | . | . | 15 | CASSLMGRAGYEQYF | TGTGCCAGCAGCTTAATGGGCAGGGCCGGTTACGAGCAGTACTTC
TRBJ1-5 | TRBV10-3 | once | . | 14 | CAIRESGANQPQHF | TGTGCCATCAGGGAGTCAGGGGCTAATCAGCCCCAGCATTTT
TRBJ2-2 | TRBV6-5 | . | . | 14 | CASGRTENTGELFF | TGTGCCAGCGGTAGGACAGAGAACACCGGGGAGCTGTTTTTT
TRBJ2-5 | TRBV5-5 | . | TRBD2 | 16 | CASSSGLAGQQETQYF | TGTGCCAGCAGTTCCGGACTAGCGGGACAACAAGAGACCCAGTACTTC
TRBJ1-6 | TRBV13 | . | . | 15 | CASSSRFGTHSPLHF | TGTGCCAGCAGCTCCCGCTTCGGGACACATTCACCCCTCCACTTT
TRBJ1-2 | TRBV6-2/TRBV6-3 | . | . | 16 | CASSPEGRTGNYGYTF | TGTGCCAGCAGCCCGGAGGGCAGGACCGGTAACTATGGCTACACCTTC
TRBJ1-1 | TRBV19 | . | . | 14 | CATTPGRSNTEAFF | TGTGCCACCACCCCAGGGAGGTCGAACACTGAAGCTTTCTTT
TRBJ2-5 | TRBV14 | . | TRBD2 | 16 | CASSRTSGGIQETQYF | TGTGCCAGCAGCCGGACTAGCGGGGGGATCCAAGAGACCCAGTACTTC
TRBJ2-1 | TRBV6-4 | . | TRBD2 | 16 | CASSVDAGGPYNEQFF | TGTGCCAGCAGTGTAGACGCGGGAGGGCCGTACAATGAGCAGTTCTTC
TRBJ1-3 | TRBV5-1 | . | . | 15 | CASSHEQGPGNTIYF | TGCGCCAGCAGCCATGAACAGGGACCTGGAAACACCATATATTTT
TRBJ2-3 | TRBV9 | . | . | 15 | CASSVDYRSGDTQYF | TGTGCCAGCAGCGTAGATTACAGGTCCGGAGATACGCAGTATTTT
TRBJ2-7 | TRBV5-1 | . | TRBD1 | 13 | CASSPRDRYEQYF | TGCGCCAGCAGCCCCCGGGACAGGTACGAGCAGTACTTC
TRBJ1-3 | TRBV12-3/TRBV12-4 | . | . | 12 | CASKYSGNTIYF | TGTGCCAGCAAATACTCTGGAAACACCATATATTTT
TRBJ2-3 | TRBV7-8 | . | . | 18 | CASSPEGAGGALGGTQYF | TGTGCCAGCAGCCCGGAGGGGGCGGGGGGCGCATTGGGTGGTACGCAGTATTTT
TRBJ2-7 | TRBV6-6 | . | TRBD1 | 12 | CASRQGAYEQYF | TGTGCCAGCCGACAGGGGGCCTACGAGCAGTACTTC
TRBJ1-6 | TRBV21-1 | . | . | 15 | CASSKLKTGNSPLHF | TGTGCCAGCAGCAAACTGAAGACAGGGAATTCACCCCTCCACTTT
TRBJ1-6 | TRBV3-1/TRBV3-2 | . | . | 14 | CASSPDRRNSPLHF | TGTGCCAGCAGCCCGGACAGAAGGAATTCACCCCTCCACTTT
TRBJ2-5 | TRBV19 | . | . | 15 | CASSISPGYQETQYF | TGTGCCAGTAGTATCAGTCCAGGATACCAAGAGACCCAGTACTTC
TRBJ1-6 | TRBV28 | . | . | 15 | CASSLSQGNNSPFHF | TGTGCCAGCAGTTTATCGCAGGGTAATAATTCACCCTTCCACTTT
TRBJ1-6 | TRBV27 | . | . | 14 | CATHKRGSNSPLHF | TGTGCCACCCACAAACGGGGGAGTAATTCACCCCTCCACTTT
TRBJ2-5 | TRBV9 | . | TRBD2 | 15 | CASSGLAGGQETQYF | TGTGCCAGCAGCGGTCTAGCGGGGGGACAAGAGACCCAGTACTTC
TRBJ2-1 | TRBV7-9 | few | . | 14 | CASSVSGVGDEQFF | TGTGCCAGCAGTGTCTCCGGAGTAGGTGATGAGCAGTTCTTC
TRBJ1-1 | TRBV9 | . | . | 13 | CASSFTVNTEAFF | TGTGCCAGCAGCTTTACAGTGAACACTGAAGCTTTCTTT
TRBJ2-1 | TRBV7-2 | . | TRBD2 | 17 | CASSLAAGVRAYNEQFF | TGTGCCAGCAGCTTGGCTGCGGGAGTAAGGGCCTACAATGAGCAGTTCTTC
TRBJ2-3 | TRBV5-1 | . | . | 16 | CASSPRTIKGGDTQYF | TGCGCCAGCAGCCCAAGGACAATCAAAGGTGGAGATACGCAGTATTTT
TRBJ1-2 | TRBV7-9 | . | . | 13 | CASSLVPLYGYTF | TGTGCCAGCAGCTTAGTCCCCCTCTATGGCTACACCTTC
TRBJ2-5 | TRBV5-1 | . | . | 14 | CASSSAGRGETQYF | TGCGCCAGCAGCTCAGCGGGGAGGGGGGAGACCCAGTACTTC
TRBJ2-7 | TRBV6-5 | . | TRBD2 | 13 | CASRRGGNYEQYF | TGTGCCAGCAGACGCGGGGGAAACTACGAGCAGTACTTC
TRBJ1-1 | TRBV3-1/TRBV3-2 | . | TRBD1 | 18 | CASSLQRQGALLNTEAFF | TGTGCCAGCAGCCTACAACGACAGGGGGCCCTATTGAACACTGAAGCTTTCTTT
TRBJ2-2 | TRBV5-1 | few | . | 14 | CASKQGTNTGELFF | TGCGCCAGCAAGCAGGGAACAAACACCGGGGAGCTGTTTTTT
TRBJ1-1 | TRBV19 | . | TRBD1 | 16 | CASSIFAGGLNTEAFF | TGTGCCAGTAGTATTTTCGCAGGGGGATTGAACACTGAAGCTTTCTTT
TRBJ2-3 | TRBV7-3 | . | . | 13 | CASSLGGGNTQYF | TGTGCCAGCAGCCTCGGAGGAGGAAATACGCAGTATTTT
TRBJ1-2 | TRBV11-2 | . | . | 12 | CASSPLGGGYTF | TGTGCCAGCAGCCCCTTAGGGGGAGGCTACACCTTC